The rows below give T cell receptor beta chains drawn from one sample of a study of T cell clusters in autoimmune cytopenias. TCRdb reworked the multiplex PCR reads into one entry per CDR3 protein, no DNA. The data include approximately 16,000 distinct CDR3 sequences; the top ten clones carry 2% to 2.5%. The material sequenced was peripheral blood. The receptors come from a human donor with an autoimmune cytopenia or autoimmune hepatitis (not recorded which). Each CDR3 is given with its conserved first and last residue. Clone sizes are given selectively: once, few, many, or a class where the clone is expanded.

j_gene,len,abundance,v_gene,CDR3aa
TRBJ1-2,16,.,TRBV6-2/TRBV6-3,CASSPSGTGDDYGYTF
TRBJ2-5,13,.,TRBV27,CASSPGLDWTQYF
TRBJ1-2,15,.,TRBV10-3,CAISPTDGGFYGYTF
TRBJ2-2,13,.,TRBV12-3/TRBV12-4,CASSLGQTGELFF
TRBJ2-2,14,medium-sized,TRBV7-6,CASSLVGGTGELFF
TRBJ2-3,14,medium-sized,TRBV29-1,CSVGTAGTTDTQYF
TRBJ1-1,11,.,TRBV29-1,CSAIGNTEAFF
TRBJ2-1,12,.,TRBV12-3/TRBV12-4,CASNSGGHEQFF
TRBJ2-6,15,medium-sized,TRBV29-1,CSVGTGGSGANVLTF
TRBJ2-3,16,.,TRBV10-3,CAISESTGPPTDTQYF
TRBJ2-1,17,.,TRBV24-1,CATSESSGSRGYNEQFF
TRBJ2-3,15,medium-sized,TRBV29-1,CSVEDLGKGGDTQYF
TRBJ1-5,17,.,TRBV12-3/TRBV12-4,CASSLAQGQALDQPQHF
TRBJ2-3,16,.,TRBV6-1,CASSRGAGDSTDTQYF
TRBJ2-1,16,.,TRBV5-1,CASSLGGTSAYNEQFF
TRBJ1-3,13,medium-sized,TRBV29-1,CSALVGSGNTIYF
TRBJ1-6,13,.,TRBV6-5,CASRDREYSPLHF
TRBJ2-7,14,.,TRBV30,CAWTQGTRGYEQYF
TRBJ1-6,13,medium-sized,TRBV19,CASSMGRAAPLHF
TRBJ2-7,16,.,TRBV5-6,CASSLLRTGGFYEQYF
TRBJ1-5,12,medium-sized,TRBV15,CATSIDDQPQHF
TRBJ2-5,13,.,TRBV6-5,CASSPTGPETQYF
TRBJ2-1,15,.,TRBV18,CASSESGGRSHEQFF
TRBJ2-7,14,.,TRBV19,CASKPSSGSYEQYF
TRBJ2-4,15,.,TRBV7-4,CASSPRRLAKNIQYF
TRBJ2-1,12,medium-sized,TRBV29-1,CSVEVPYNEQFF
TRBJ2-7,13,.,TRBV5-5,CASSVGRSYEQYF
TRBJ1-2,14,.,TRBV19,CASSTDRTIYGYTF
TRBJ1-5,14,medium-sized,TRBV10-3,CAISEGQGNQPQHF
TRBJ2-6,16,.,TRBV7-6,CASSLDAGVGANVLTF
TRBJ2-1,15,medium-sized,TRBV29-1,CSVSTYRGVYNEQFF
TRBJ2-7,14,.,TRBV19,CASSIARGDYEQYF
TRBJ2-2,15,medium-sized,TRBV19,CASSIFRGRTGELFF
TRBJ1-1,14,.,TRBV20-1,CSARTGGNELAAFF
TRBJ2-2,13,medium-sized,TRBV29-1,CSVEERANGELFF
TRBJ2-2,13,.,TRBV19,CASSARWAGELFF
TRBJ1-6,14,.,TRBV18,CASSPRGGQSPLHF
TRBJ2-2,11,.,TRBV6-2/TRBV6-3,CASSMTGELFF
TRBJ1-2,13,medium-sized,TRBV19,CASSIDTSYGYTF
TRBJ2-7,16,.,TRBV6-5,CASSLDGLAGAGEQYF
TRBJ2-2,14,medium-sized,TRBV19,CASSTSKYTGELFF
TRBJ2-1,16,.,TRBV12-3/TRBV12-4,CASRMRGRSSYNEQFF
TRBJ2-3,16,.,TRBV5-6,CASSLLAGGSTDTQYF
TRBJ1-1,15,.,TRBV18,CASSPPGQGSTEAFF
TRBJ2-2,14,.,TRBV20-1,CSAREGSDTGELFF
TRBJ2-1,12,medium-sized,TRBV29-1,CSVVLGGTEQFF